This T cell receptor (beta chain) was recorded in a study of PD-L1 blockade in urothelial cancer. Study outcomes and limitations: Durable-benefit patients expanded tumor-associated blood clones more at 3 weeks. Below-median pretreatment blood TCR clonality was a predictor of better survival.

Some clones are missing from TCRdb's copy, which holds only in-frame ones; the method was immunoSEQ multiplex PCR. The sample has 30,000 to 45,000 clones, 75% to 95% seen once; the top ten hold around 8.3%. With regard to this clone: No antigen is known for it.

Every patient provided from 1 to 8 samples, collected pretreatment and on-treatment. Specimen: PBMCs, collected around atezolizumab (anti-PD-L1) treatment. The sequence was obtained from a man aged 65 to 85 with urothelial cancer.

CDR3 coding DNA: TGTGCCAGTACCCGCAGGGGGCGCGAAAAACTGTTTTTT. Its protein is CASTRRGREKLFF. The chain recombines TRBV19 with TRBJ1-4; TRBD1 agrees at 8 bases. V gave up 7 bases and J gave up 8 bases; unmatched junction bases: 6. This CDR3 comprises 13 residues. Germline V gives CDR1 LNHDA, CDR2 SQIVND (reference sequence).